A few counts support the clone carrying this T cell receptor (beta chain). Its antigen is not known. It was RNA transcripts that yielded the amplified TCR beta CDR3 regions. HTBI primers drove first-round RT-PCR of the TCR CDR3. In TCRdb, the multiplex PCR reads were re-called with MiXCR into one record per CDR3 protein. Of around 600,000 distinct CDR3 sequences listed, 13% to 15% were seen once; the top ten hold roughly 7.1%. This entry comes from a study of T cells in Graves' hyperthyroidism and ophthalmopathy. Study background: Peripheral blood specimens were obtained at initial diagnosis, prior to any treatment. Broader study findings: The model forecast ophthalmopathy, anticipating it by a median around 6.5 months before onset.

The trim removed 1 base at V and 2 bases at J, leaving 2 bases unmatched. The CDR3 has 15 residues. CDR1 is LGHNA, CDR2 YSLEER, per germline. Sequenced material: blood. This sequence joins TRBV4-3 and TRBJ2-7; 10 nucleotides match TRBD2. The sequence came from a woman younger than 30 with Graves' ophthalmopathy. Written as DNA, the CDR3 is TGCGCCAGCAGCCAAGCTAGCGGGAGAACCTACGAGCAGTACTTC. It yields the protein CASSQASGRTYEQYF.